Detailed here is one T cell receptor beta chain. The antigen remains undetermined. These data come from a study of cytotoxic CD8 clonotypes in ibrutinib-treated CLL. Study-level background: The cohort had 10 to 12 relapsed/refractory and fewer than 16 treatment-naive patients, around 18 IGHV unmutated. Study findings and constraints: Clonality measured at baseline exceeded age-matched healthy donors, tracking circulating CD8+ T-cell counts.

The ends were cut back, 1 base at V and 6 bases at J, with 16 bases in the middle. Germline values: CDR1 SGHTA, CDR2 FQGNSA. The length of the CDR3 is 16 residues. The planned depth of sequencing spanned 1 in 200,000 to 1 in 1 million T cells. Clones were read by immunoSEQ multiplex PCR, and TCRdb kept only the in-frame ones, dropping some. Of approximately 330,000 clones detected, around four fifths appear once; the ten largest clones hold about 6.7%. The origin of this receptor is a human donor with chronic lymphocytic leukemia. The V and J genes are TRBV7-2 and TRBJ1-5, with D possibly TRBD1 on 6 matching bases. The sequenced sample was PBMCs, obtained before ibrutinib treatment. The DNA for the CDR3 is TGTGCCAGCAGCTTAGATCCGGGGGCGCAGGGTCAGCCCCAGCATTTT. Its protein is CASSLDPGAQGQPQHF.